Below, 25 T cell receptor beta chains from the same sample are listed, as sequenced in a study of CD8+ T cells in alopecia areata. Reverse transcribed after extraction, RNA yielded cDNA as the sequencing template. The table came from immunoSEQ multiplex PCR; TCRdb's copy has only in-frame clones and leaves some out. The sample has 90,000 to 120,000 clones; approximately 63% are singletons. Sample: CD8+ T cells sorted from blood. The receptors originated from a human donor in good health.

This clone was seen more than once but under ten times. The rearrangement uses TRBV19 and TRBJ1-2; D not resolved. Trimming cost V 10 bases and J 0 bases, with 21 bases left between them. This CDR3 spans 16 amino acids. The V gene's germline CDR1 is LNHDA and CDR2 SQIVND (reference sequence). The DNA for the CDR3 is TGTGCCACTAAAAGAGGGAGTCCAGCTGCTAACTATGGCTACACCTTC. Its protein product is CATKRGSPAANYGYTF.

The rearrangement joins TRBV27 to TRBJ2-7; D is perhaps TRBD2 (5 bases). The length of the CDR3 is 14 residues. Germline values: CDR1 MNHEY, CDR2 SMNVEV (reference sequence). V shed 5 bases and J shed 3 bases, with 14 bases lying between them. CDR3 in amino acids: CASSERVQFYEQYF. CDR3 nucleotides: TGTGCCAGCAGTGAGAGGGTTCAGTTCTACGAGCAGTACTTC.

The chain carries TRBV2 and TRBJ2-5; D assignment may be TRBD1 or TRBD2 (5 bases each). Germline V lookup: CDR1 SNHLY, CDR2 FYNNEI. The CDR3 length is 14 residues. V was clipped by 4 bases and J by 1 base, with 10 bases between them. The CDR3 region has the DNA TGTGCCAGCAGTGGCCGGGACGCCCAAGAGACCCAGTACTTC. Encoded protein: CASSGRDAQETQYF.

The chain carries TRBV2 and TRBJ1-1, with D possibly matching TRBD1 (6 bases). This CDR3 spans 10 amino acids. Germline CDR1 is SNHLY and CDR2 is FYNNEI. V lost 8 bases, J lost 8 bases, and 9 bases lay in between. The CDR3 DNA sequence: TGTGCCAGCCACGGGACAGAAGCTTTCTTT. Its protein product is CASHGTEAFF.

This clone has only a few counts. Here the CDR3 reads CASNPRDRDQDTQYF. The CDR3 DNA reads TGTGCCAGCAACCCACGGGACAGGGATCAAGATACGCAGTATTTT. The gene calls are TRBV9 and TRBJ2-3; 9 bases align to TRBD1. Germline CDR1 reads SGDLS; CDR2 reads YYNGEE. There are 15 residues in the CDR3. Trimming cost V 6 bases and J 5 bases; bases outside gene matches: 10.

This clone was counted only a few times. CDR3 amino acids: CASSLNAWNQPQHF. The CDR3 DNA reads TGTGCCAGCAGCTTAAACGCATGGAATCAGCCCCAGCATTTT. The genes are TRBV7-9 and TRBJ1-5; the D is unclear. Trimming shortened V by 2 bases and J by 4 bases, and 9 bases separated the two germline ends. Germline V gene lookup returns CDR1 SEHNR and CDR2 FQNEAQ (reference sequence). The CDR3 is 14 residues long.

The chain uses TRBV7-9 and TRBJ2-7; TRBD2 is a possible D gene (6 bases). Trimming shortened V by 6 bases and J by 4 bases, and 13 bases separated the two germline ends. The CDR3 totals 13 residues. CDR1 and CDR2 (germline): SEHNR, FQNEAQ (reference sequence). The CDR3 DNA reads TGTGCCAGCAGTTTCGACGGGAGATACGAGCAGTACTTC. It specifies CASSFDGRYEQYF.

This clone was counted only a few times. The genes are TRBV5-6 and TRBJ1-1; 12 nucleotides line up with TRBD1. Per germline, CDR1 SGHDT and CDR2 YYEEEE. After removal of 7 bases from V and 3 bases from J, the junction contained 1 base not matched to a gene. CDR3 size: 13 residues. The CDR3 spells CASGTGGYTEAFF. CDR3 bases: TGTGCCAGCGGGACAGGGGGCTACACTGAAGCTTTCTTT. Combining the CDR3 with reference TRBV5-6 and TRBJ1-1 gives the whole variable domain DAGVTQSPTHLIKTRGQQVTLRCSPKSGHDTVSWYQQALGQGPQFIFQYYEEEERQRGNFPDRFSGHQFPNYSSELNVNALLLGDSALYLCASGTGGYTEAFFGQGTRLTVV.

This clone was recorded a few times. The chain recombines TRBV15 with TRBJ2-3, with D possibly matching TRBD2 (7 bases). Trimming removed 0 bases at V and 0 bases at J, with 13 bases between. This CDR3 has 17 amino acids. Germline V gene lookup returns CDR1 LNHNV and CDR2 YYDKDF (reference sequence). The CDR3 DNA reads as TGTGCCACCAGCAGAGAGGACGGGGGGCTTAGCACAGATACGCAGTATTTT. Translating gives CATSREDGGLSTDTQYF.

The chain uses TRBV27 and TRBJ1-2, with D unresolved. This CDR3 is built from 13 residues. V was clipped by 3 bases and J by 0 bases, with 5 bases between them. Germline V gene lookup returns CDR1 MNHEY and CDR2 SMNVEV (reference sequence). CDR3 amino acids: CASSLRANYGYTF. Here the CDR3 DNA reads TGTGCCAGCAGTTTGCGAGCTAACTATGGCTACACCTTC.

The CDR3 here is CASSQDPTGGGQPQHF. The CDR3 nucleotides read TGCGCCAGCAGCCAGGACCCGACAGGGGGAGGTCAGCCCCAGCATTTT. The chain links TRBV4-3 to TRBJ1-5; TRBD1 agrees at 9 bases. Losses at the gene ends were 3 bases for V and 6 bases for J; bases not matched to a gene: 9. The CDR3 extends over 16 amino acids. Looked up from germline, CDR1 is LGHNA and CDR2 is YSLEER.

The gene calls are TRBV6-1 and TRBJ1-4; D gene ambiguous. The CDR3 has 15 residues. Germline-derived CDR1 and CDR2 are MNHNS and SASEGT. V lost 0 bases to trimming and J lost 4 bases, with 9 bases between them. Here the CDR3 DNA reads TGTGCCAGCAGTGAAGCGCCGGGGAGTAATGAAAAACTGTTTTTT. Residues: CASSEAPGSNEKLFF.

This clone appeared a few times. This chain joins TRBV28 and TRBJ2-3, with TRBD1 as a possible D gene (6 bases). CDR3 length: 14 amino acids. The V and J ends lost 5 bases and 5 bases respectively, with 14 bases between them. Looked up from germline, CDR1 is MDHEN and CDR2 is SYDVKM. CDR3 sequence (DNA): TGTGCCAGCAGTCCAAGGGGGTCCGGAGATACGCAGTATTTT. The encoded protein is CASSPRGSGDTQYF.

The gene calls are TRBV2 and TRBJ2-7; D unclear. Deletions cut 1 base from V and 1 base from J, with 11 bases between. CDR3 length: 15 amino acids. Germline CDR1 is SNHLY and CDR2 is FYNNEI. The DNA of the CDR3 is TGTGCCAGCAGTGAAGGCCGGGTTCCATCCTACGAGCAGTACTTC. Residues: CASSEGRVPSYEQYF.

This clone was observed a handful of times. Other nucleotide sequences from this sample produce the same CDR3. This chain joins TRBV5-6 and TRBJ2-5, with D perhaps matching TRBD1 (6 bases). The CDR3 has 16 amino acids. Looked up from germline, CDR1 is SGHDT and CDR2 is YYEEEE. V shed 0 bases and J shed 5 bases, with 17 bases lying between them. The CDR3 DNA reads TGTGCCAGCAGCTTGGCGGTAATCAGGGGTCGGGAGACCCAGTACTTC. Amino acid sequence: CASSLAVIRGRETQYF.

Of note for this clone: This likely traces to a read error, being one base from a far larger clone. Additional DNA sequences in this sample encode the identical CDR3. The gene calls are TRBV7-9 and TRBJ2-3; possible D gene TRBD1, 7 bases. The CDR3 has 16 residues. Per germline, CDR1 SEHNR and CDR2 FQNEAQ (reference sequence). The CDR3 here is CASSYRGGGRTDTQYF. The CDR3 nucleotides are TGTGCCAGCAGCTACCGAGGAGGGGGCCGGACAGATACGCAGTATTTC.

This clone was observed a few times. Other DNA sequences in this specimen translate into the identical CDR3. V is TRBV7-9 and J is TRBJ2-7; D is unresolved. There are 13 residues in the CDR3. The ends were cut back, 2 bases at V and 0 bases at J, with 5 bases in the middle. CDR1 SEHNR and CDR2 FQNEAQ come from the germline V gene (reference sequence). The CDR3 DNA follows: TGTGCCAGCAGCTTATCGAGCTCCTACGAGCAGTACTTC. Residues: CASSLSSSYEQYF.

V and J are TRBV7-2 and TRBJ2-1; possibly TRBD2 for D (6 bases). V gave up 5 bases and J gave up 0 bases, with 11 bases separating them. The CDR3 is made up of 15 amino acids. Germline CDR1 SGHTA, CDR2 FQGNSA. For the CDR3, the DNA is TGTGCCAGCAGCCGGGACTGGCCCTCCTACAATGAGCAGTTCTTC. It is translated as CASSRDWPSYNEQFF.

CDR3 DNA: TGTGCCAGCAGTCCGGGACTAGCACCGACCGAGCAGTTCTTC. As protein: CASSPGLAPTEQFF. This chain connects TRBV6-5 to TRBJ2-1, with 9 bases aligning to TRBD2. This CDR3 has 14 residues. From germline, CDR1 is MNHEY and CDR2 SVGAGI. Trimming removed 5 bases from V and 10 bases from J; junction bases left unmatched: 9.

V gene TRBV5-6 combines with J gene TRBJ2-1; D remains ambiguous. Trimming cost V 3 bases and J 10 bases, with 17 bases left between them. The CDR3 is 14 amino acids. Germline V gene lookup returns CDR1 SGHDT and CDR2 YYEEEE. This CDR3 is CASSSSLNPGEQFF. The CDR3 nucleotides read TGTGCCAGCAGCTCGTCCTTAAACCCTGGGGAGCAGTTCTTC.

This clone was seen more than once but under ten times. V and J are TRBV9 and TRBJ2-1; a possible D gene is TRBD1 (6 bases). This CDR3 contains 14 residues. Between the trimmed V and J ends, which lost 7 bases and 0 bases, there was a span of 11 bases. Germline V lookup: CDR1 SGDLS, CDR2 YYNGEE. CDR3 region: CASHRDHSYNEQFF. The CDR3 DNA reads as TGTGCCAGCCACAGGGACCACTCCTACAATGAGCAGTTCTTC.

This clone has more than one count but fewer than ten. V gene TRBV28 combines with J gene TRBJ2-5; 8 bases align to TRBD2. This CDR3 comprises 14 residues. V lost 3 bases and J lost 5; bases outside the gene matches: 5. CDR1 is MDHEN and CDR2 is SYDVKM in the germline V gene. CDR3 in amino acids: CASSFAGGAETQYF. CDR3 sequence (DNA): TGTGCCAGCAGTTTTGCGGGGGGCGCCGAGACCCAGTACTTC.

The rearrangement links TRBV2 to TRBJ2-7; 8 bases are a match to TRBD1. This CDR3 has 14 residues. V lost 8 bases, J lost 6 bases, and 12 bases stayed unmatched. Looked up from germline, CDR1 is SNHLY and CDR2 is FYNNEI. CDR3 in amino acids: CASGPPGQGAEQYF. CDR3 sequence (DNA): TGTGCCAGCGGGCCCCCTGGGCAGGGGGCCGAGCAGTACTTC.

As DNA, the CDR3 is TGTGCCAGCAGCTTAAAATTCTGGTACTACCCAGTATTTTACGAGCAGTACTTC. Its translation is CASSLKFWYYPVFYEQYF. The gene calls are TRBV7-8 and TRBJ2-7; no clear D. The CDR3 contains 18 residues. V shed 2 bases and J shed 4 bases, with 24 bases lying between them. Germline CDR1 is SGHVS and CDR2 is FQNEAQ.

This chain connects TRBV4-3 to TRBJ2-7; 8 bases line up with TRBD2. With 0 bases clipped from V and 3 bases from J, the junction kept 16 bases outside the gene matches. Germline V gene sequence: CDR1 LGHNA, CDR2 YSLEER. The CDR3 has 19 amino acids. Written as DNA, the CDR3 is TGCGCCAGCAGCCAAGAGATAAGCTTCGATGCGGGGGGACTCTACGAGCAGTACTTC. Translation: CASSQEISFDAGGLYEQYF.